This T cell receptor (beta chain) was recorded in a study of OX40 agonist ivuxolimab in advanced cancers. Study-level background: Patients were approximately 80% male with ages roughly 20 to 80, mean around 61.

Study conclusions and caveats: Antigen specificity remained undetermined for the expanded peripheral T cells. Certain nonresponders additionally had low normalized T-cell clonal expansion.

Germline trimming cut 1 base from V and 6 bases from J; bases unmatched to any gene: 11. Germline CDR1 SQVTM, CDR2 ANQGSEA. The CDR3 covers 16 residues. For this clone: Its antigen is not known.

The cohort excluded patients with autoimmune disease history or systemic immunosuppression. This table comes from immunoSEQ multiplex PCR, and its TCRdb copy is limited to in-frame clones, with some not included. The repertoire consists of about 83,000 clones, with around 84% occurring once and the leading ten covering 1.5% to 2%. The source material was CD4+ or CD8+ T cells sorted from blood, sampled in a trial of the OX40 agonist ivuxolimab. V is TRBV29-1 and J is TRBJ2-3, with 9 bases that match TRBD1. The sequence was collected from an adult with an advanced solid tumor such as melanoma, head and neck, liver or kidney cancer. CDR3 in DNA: TGCAGCGTTGAAGGCCCGACAGGGGGGGCGCCCGATACGCAGTATTTT. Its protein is CSVEGPTGGAPDTQYF.